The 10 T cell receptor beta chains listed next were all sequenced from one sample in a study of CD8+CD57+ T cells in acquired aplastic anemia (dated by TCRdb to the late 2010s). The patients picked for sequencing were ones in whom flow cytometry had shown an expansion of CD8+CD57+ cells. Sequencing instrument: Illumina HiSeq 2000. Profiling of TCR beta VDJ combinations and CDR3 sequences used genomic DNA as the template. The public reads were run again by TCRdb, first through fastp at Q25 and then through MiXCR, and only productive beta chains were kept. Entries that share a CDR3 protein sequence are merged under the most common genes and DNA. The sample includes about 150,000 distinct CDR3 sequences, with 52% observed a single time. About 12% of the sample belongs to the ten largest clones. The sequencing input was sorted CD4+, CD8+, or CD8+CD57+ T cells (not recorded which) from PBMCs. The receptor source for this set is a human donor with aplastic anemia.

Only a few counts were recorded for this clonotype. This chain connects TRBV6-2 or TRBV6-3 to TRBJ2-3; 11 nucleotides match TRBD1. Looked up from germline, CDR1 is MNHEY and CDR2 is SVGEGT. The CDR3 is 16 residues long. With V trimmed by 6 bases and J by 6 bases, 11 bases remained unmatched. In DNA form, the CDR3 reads TGTGCCAGCAGCCCCGGGACAGGGGGGGGGGTGGATACGCAGTATTTT. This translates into CASSPGTGGGVDTQYF.

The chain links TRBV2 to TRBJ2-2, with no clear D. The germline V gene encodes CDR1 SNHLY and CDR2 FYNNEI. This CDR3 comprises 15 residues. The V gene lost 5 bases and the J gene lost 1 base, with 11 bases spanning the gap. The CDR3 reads CASSLDGVNTGELFF. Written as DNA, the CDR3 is TGTGCCAGCAGTTTAGACGGAGTGAACACCGGGGAGCTGTTTTTT.

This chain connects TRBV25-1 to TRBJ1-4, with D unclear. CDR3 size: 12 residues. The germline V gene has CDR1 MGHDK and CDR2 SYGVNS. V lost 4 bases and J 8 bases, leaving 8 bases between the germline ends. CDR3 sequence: CASSAITEKLFF. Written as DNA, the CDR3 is TGTGCCAGCAGTGCGATCACGGAAAAACTGTTTTTT. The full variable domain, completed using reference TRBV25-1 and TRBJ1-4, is EADIYQTPRYLVIGTGKKITLECSQTMGHDKMYWYQQDPGMELHLIHYSYGVNSTEKGDLSSESTVSRIRTEHFPLTLESARPSHTSQYLCASSAITEKLFFGSGTQLSVL.

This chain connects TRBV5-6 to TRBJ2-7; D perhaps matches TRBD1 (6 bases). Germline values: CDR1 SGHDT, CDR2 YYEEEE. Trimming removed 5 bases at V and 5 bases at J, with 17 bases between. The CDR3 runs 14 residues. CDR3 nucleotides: TGTGCCAGCAGAGATGGGGGCACAACGAACGAGCAGTACTTC. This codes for CASRDGGTTNEQYF.

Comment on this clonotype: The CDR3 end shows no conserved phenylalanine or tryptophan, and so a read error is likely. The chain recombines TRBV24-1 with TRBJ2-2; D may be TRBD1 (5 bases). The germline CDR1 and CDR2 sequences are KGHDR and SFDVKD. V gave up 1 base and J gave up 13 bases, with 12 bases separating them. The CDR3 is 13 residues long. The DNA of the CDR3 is TGTGCCACCAGTGATTTAGGCAGGGAAGGGCTGTTTTCT. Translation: CATSDLGREGLFS.

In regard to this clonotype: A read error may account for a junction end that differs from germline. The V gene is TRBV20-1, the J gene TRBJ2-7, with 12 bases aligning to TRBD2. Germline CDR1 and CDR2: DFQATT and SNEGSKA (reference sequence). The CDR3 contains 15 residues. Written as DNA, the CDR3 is TGCAGTGCTAGAGTCCCAGGACTAGCGGGGTACGCGCAGTACTTC. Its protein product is CSARVPGLAGYAQYF.

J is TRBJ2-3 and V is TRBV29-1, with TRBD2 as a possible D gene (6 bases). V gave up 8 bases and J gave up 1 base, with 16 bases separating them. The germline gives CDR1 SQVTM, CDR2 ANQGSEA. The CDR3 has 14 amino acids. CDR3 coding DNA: TGCAGCACACGTAGCGGCGGGGGCACAGATACGCAGTATTTT. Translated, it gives CSTRSGGGTDTQYF.

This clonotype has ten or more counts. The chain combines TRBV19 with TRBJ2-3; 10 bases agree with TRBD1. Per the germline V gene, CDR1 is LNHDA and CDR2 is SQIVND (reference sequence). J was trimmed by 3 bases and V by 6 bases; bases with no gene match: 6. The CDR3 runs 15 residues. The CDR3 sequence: CASSATGGGTDTQYF. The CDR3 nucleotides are TGTGCCAGTAGCGCGACAGGGGGCGGGACAGATACGCAGTATTTT.

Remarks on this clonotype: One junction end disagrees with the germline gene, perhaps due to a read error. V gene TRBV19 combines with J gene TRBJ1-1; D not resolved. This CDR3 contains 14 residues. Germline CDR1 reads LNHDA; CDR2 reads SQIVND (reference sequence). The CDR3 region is CAGSIPEVNTEAFF. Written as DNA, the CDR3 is TGTGCCGGTAGCATTCCCGAAGTGAACACTGAAGCTTTCTTT.

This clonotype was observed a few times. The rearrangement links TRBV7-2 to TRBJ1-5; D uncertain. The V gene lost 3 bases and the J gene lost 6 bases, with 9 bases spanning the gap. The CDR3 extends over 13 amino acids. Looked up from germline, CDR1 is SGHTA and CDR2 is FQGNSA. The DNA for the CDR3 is TGTGCCAGCAGCTTGACATGGGCTCAGCCCCAGCATTTT. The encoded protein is CASSLTWAQPQHF. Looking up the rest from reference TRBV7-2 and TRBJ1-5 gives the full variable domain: GAGVSQSPSNKVTEKGKDVELRCDPISGHTALYWYRQSLGQGLEFLIYFQGNSAPDKSGLPSDRFSAERTGGSVSTLTIQRTQQEDSAVYLCASSLTWAQPQHFGDGTRLSIL.